This is a list of T cell receptor beta chains from one sample in a study of cytomegalovirus exposure and HLA in healthy donors. TCRdb keeps only in-frame clones here, not all; method: immunoSEQ multiplex PCR. Of 200,000 to 300,000 clones listed, 82% are singletons. Specimen: PBMCs. The receptors were sampled from a woman aged 40 to 50 in good health and CMV-seropositive. Both conserved end residues are part of each CDR3. The order of the fields is V gene, CDR3 length, D gene, J gene, clone size, CDR3 protein, CDR3 DNA. A D gene is named only where the DNA matches it firmly. Clone size is shown for a subset of rows, as once, few, many or a class of expanded clone.

>TRBV7-2|14|NA|TRBJ2-3|NA
CASSLQGTVDTQYF
TGTGCCAGCAGCTTGCAGGGCACAGTTGATACGCAGTATTTT
>TRBV6-1|14|NA|TRBJ1-5|NA
CASTPDSGNQPQHF
TGTGCCAGCACGCCGGACAGCGGCAATCAGCCCCAGCATTTT
>TRBV7-6|15|NA|TRBJ1-1|few
CASSLAPGMSTEAFF
TGTGCCAGCAGCTTAGCCCCGGGAATGAGCACTGAAGCTTTCTTT
>TRBV4-2|17|TRBD2|TRBJ2-3|NA
CASSQIAGGSSTDTQYF
TGTGCCAGCAGCCAAATAGCGGGAGGTTCTAGCACAGATACGCAGTATTTT
>TRBV11-3|17|TRBD2|TRBJ2-3|NA
CASSLMGLAGWGDTQYF
TGTGCCAGCAGCTTAATGGGACTAGCGGGTTGGGGGGATACGCAGTATTTT
>TRBV6-5|16|TRBD1|TRBJ1-1|NA
CASSYSPQGLNTEAFF
TGTGCCAGCAGTTACTCCCCACAGGGGCTGAACACTGAAGCTTTCTTT
>TRBV10-2|14|TRBD1|TRBJ1-2|NA
CASSETRGPYGYTF
TGCGCCAGCAGTGAGACGAGGGGGCCATATGGCTACACCTTC
>TRBV5-5|13|TRBD1|TRBJ1-2|NA
CASSPTGNYGYTF
TGTGCCAGCAGCCCGACAGGGAACTATGGCTACACCTTC
>TRBV5-1|15|TRBD1|TRBJ2-3|NA
CASSGGGQGPDTQYF
TGCGCCAGCAGCGGGGGGGGACAGGGGCCAGATACGCAGTATTTT
>TRBV4-3|16|NA|TRBJ1-2|NA
CASSQVYTLGRYGYTF
TGCGCCAGCAGCCAAGTATATACACTGGGGAGATATGGCTACACCTTC
>TRBV27|16|TRBD2|TRBJ2-3|NA
CASSLQTGTRADTQYF
TGTGCCAGCAGTTTACAAACCGGGACTAGAGCAGATACGCAGTATTTT
>TRBV27|14|NA|TRBJ1-2|NA
CASSLGGSNYGYTF
TGTGCCAGCAGTTTAGGCGGATCCAACTATGGCTACACCTTC
>TRBV30|14|TRBD1|TRBJ1-2|NA
CAWTGTGTGAGYTF
TGTGCCTGGACGGGGACCGGGACAGGGGCTGGCTACACCTTC
>TRBV14|13|NA|TRBJ1-1|NA
CASNRQGDTEAFF
TGTGCCAGCAATCGCCAGGGTGACACTGAAGCTTTCTTT
>TRBV5-1|14|NA|TRBJ1-4|NA
CASSVTATNEKLFF
TGCGCCAGCAGCGTGACAGCAACTAATGAAAAACTGTTTTTT
>TRBV11-2|15|TRBD2|TRBJ2-7|once
CASSLVAGESYEQYF
TGTGCCAGCAGCTTAGTAGCGGGAGAAAGCTACGAGCAGTACTTC
>TRBV5-4|15|NA|TRBJ1-6|NA
CASSQTASYNSPLHF
TGTGCCAGCAGCCAGACAGCCTCCTATAATTCACCCCTCCACTTT
>TRBV7-2|15|NA|TRBJ1-1|NA
CASSLRGRMNTEAFF
TGTGCCAGCAGCTTACGAGGGCGCATGAACACTGAAGCTTTCTTT
>TRBV2|15|TRBD1|TRBJ1-4|NA
CASSSTGGASEKLFF
TGTGCCAGCAGTTCCACAGGGGGCGCGTCTGAAAAACTGTTTTTT
>TRBV4-2|16|TRBD2|TRBJ2-3|NA
CASSQEPSGAADTQYF
TGTGCCAGCAGCCAAGAGCCCAGCGGGGCCGCAGATACGCAGTATTTT
>TRBV4-1|16|TRBD1|TRBJ1-2|NA
CASSQERQGEVDGYTF
TGCGCCAGCAGCCAAGAGCGACAGGGAGAGGTAGATGGCTACACCTTC
>TRBV7-9|12|NA|TRBJ1-2|NA
CAAQGEVYGYTF
TGTGCCGCGCAGGGTGAGGTCTATGGCTACACCTTC
>TRBV9|18|TRBD2|TRBJ2-7|NA
CASSVAISTSGSSYEQYF
TGTGCCAGCAGCGTAGCTATTTCGACTAGCGGAAGCTCCTACGAGCAGTACTTC
>TRBV7-8|16|TRBD2|TRBJ2-7|NA
CASSSMGASGPYEQYF
TGTGCCAGCAGCTCGATGGGGGCTAGCGGGCCCTACGAGCAGTACTTC
>TRBV5-6|16|TRBD1|TRBJ1-3|NA
CASSLRTGNFGNTIYF
TGTGCCAGCAGCTTAAGGACAGGGAATTTTGGAAACACCATATATTTT
>TRBV30|12|NA|TRBJ2-7|NA
CAYGRGGYEQYF
TGTGCCTACGGAAGGGGCGGCTACGAGCAGTACTTC
>TRBV7-8|16|TRBD1|TRBJ2-7|NA
CASSPKPGQGQYEQYF
TGTGCCAGCAGCCCCAAGCCGGGACAGGGACAATACGAGCAGTACTTC
>TRBV5-1|15|NA|TRBJ1-4|few
CASSSGGPTNEKLFF
TGCGCCAGCAGTTCCGGAGGGCCAACTAATGAAAAACTGTTTTTT
>TRBV5-6|14|NA|TRBJ1-5|NA
CASSLQGIRQPQHF
TGTGCCAGCAGCCTCCAGGGGATCCGTCAGCCCCAGCATTTT
>TRBV4-3|17|TRBD1|TRBJ1-1|NA
CASSQRRTGGGNTEAFF
TGCGCCAGCAGCCAACGAAGAACAGGGGGCGGGAACACTGAAGCTTTCTTT
>TRBV5-6|12|NA|TRBJ1-1|NA
CASSFGGTEAFF
TGTGCCAGCAGCTTCGGGGGGACTGAAGCTTTCTTT
>TRBV28|18|NA|TRBJ2-7|few
CATKPSVRSASLGYEQYF
TGTGCCACCAAGCCCAGCGTTCGGTCAGCTTCTTTAGGATACGAGCAGTACTTC
>TRBV2|13|NA|TRBJ1-3|NA
CASNEGAGNTIYF
TGTGCCAGCAATGAGGGCGCTGGAAACACCATATATTTT
>TRBV6-5|13|TRBD1|TRBJ1-2|NA
CASRDRGLHGYTF
TGTGCCAGCCGGGACAGGGGGCTTCATGGCTACACCTTC
>TRBV7-9|12|NA|TRBJ1-2|NA
CASSSPSRGYTF
TGTGCCAGCAGCTCACCCTCGCGGGGCTACACCTTC
>TRBV6-5|15|NA|TRBJ1-1|NA
CASLPGGGGNTEAFF
TGTGCCAGCCTCCCCGGGGGGGGAGGGAACACTGAAGCTTTCTTT
>TRBV5-4|14|NA|TRBJ1-1|NA
CASIFAADGSEAFF
TGTGCCAGCATCTTTGCGGCAGACGGGTCTGAAGCTTTCTTT
>TRBV5-1|15|TRBD1|TRBJ1-1|NA
CASSATGGDGTEAFF
TGCGCCAGCAGCGCCACAGGGGGTGATGGCACTGAAGCTTTCTTT
>TRBV10-1|14|NA|TRBJ2-3|few
CASRDCASTDTQYF
TGCGCCAGCAGGGACTGTGCTAGCACAGATACGCAGTATTTT
>TRBV19|15|NA|TRBJ2-1|few
CASRRGGGAGNEQFF
TGTGCCAGTAGAAGAGGGGGGGGCGCGGGGAATGAGCAGTTCTTC
>TRBV5-6|15|NA|TRBJ2-2|NA
CASSYGGRGTGELFF
TGTGCCAGCAGCTATGGGGGCAGAGGGACCGGGGAGCTGTTTTTC
>TRBV10-3|13|NA|TRBJ2-3|NA
CAIRPQSTDTQYF
TGTGCCATCAGGCCCCAGAGCACAGATACGCAGTATTTT
>TRBV25-1|13|NA|TRBJ1-2|once
CASSDHREYGYTF
TGTGCCAGCAGTGATCACAGGGAGTATGGCTACACCTTC
>TRBV7-9|14|NA|TRBJ1-1|NA
CSSSLGPGGGEAFF
TGTTCCAGCAGCCTCGGTCCGGGCGGGGGTGAAGCTTTCTTT
>TRBV23-1|19|TRBD1|TRBJ1-1|NA
CASSQTYRGRDRTNTEAFF
TGCGCCAGCAGTCAAACCTACCGGGGCAGGGACAGGACGAACACTGAAGCTTTCTTT
>TRBV18|15|TRBD1|TRBJ1-1|NA
CASSPDRQGGTEAFF
TGTGCCAGCTCACCGGACCGACAGGGTGGCACTGAAGCTTTCTTT
>TRBV7-2|16|NA|TRBJ2-1|NA
CASSLVWLAANNEQFF
TGTGCCAGCAGCTTAGTCTGGCTAGCAGCCAACAATGAGCAGTTCTTC
>TRBV5-1|15|TRBD1|TRBJ1-1|once
CASSPGGLGNTEAFF
TGCGCCAGCAGCCCAGGGGGGTTGGGTAACACTGAAGCTTTCTTT
>TRBV30|16|NA|TRBJ2-7|once
CAWSVQEGLTVGEQYF
TGTGCCTGGAGTGTACAAGAGGGTCTTACGGTTGGCGAGCAGTACTTC
>TRBV5-1|14|TRBD1|TRBJ2-5|NA
CASSSGTVPETQYF
TGCGCCAGCAGCTCAGGGACAGTCCCAGAGACCCAGTACTTC
>TRBV15|15|NA|TRBJ2-7|few
CATSRDRELTYEQYF
TGTGCCACCAGCAGAGACCGGGAGTTAACCTACGAGCAGTACTTC
>TRBV7-9|14|NA|TRBJ1-1|NA
CASSLARGDAEAFF
TGTGCCAGCAGCTTAGCGCGGGGGGATGCTGAAGCTTTCTTT
>TRBV5-4|14|NA|TRBJ2-5|NA
CGLGGVGVKETQYF
TGTGGGTTAGGAGGGGTAGGGGTGAAAGAGACCCAGTACTTC
>TRBV9|14|NA|TRBJ1-2|NA
CASSAAGSFYGYTF
TGTGCCAGCAGCGCCGCGGGCAGCTTCTATGGCTACACCTTC
>TRBV5-4|16|TRBD1|TRBJ2-2|NA
CASSFGGQGRAGELFF
TGTGCCAGCAGCTTCGGGGGACAGGGTAGGGCCGGGGAGCTGTTTTTT
>TRBV4-3|14|NA|TRBJ2-1|once
CASSQGITYNEQFF
TGCGCCAGCAGCCAAGGCATAACTTACAATGAGCAGTTCTTC